This T cell receptor beta chain is from a study of cytomegalovirus exposure and HLA in healthy donors. Study-wide results and limits: Diagnosis of cytomegalovirus status made by the classifier reportedly showed high specificity and sensitivity. Prediction of most subjects' HLA-A and HLA-B alleles by TCR beta sequences was reportedly accurate. It was in a later analysis that TCR association rates were seen to vary by HLA locus, highest for DRB1 and lowest for HLA-C.

Vbeta (60) and Jbeta (13) primers were used in the PCR. Clones were sequenced by immunoSEQ multiplex PCR, and TCRdb holds only the in-frame ones, with some missing. Among 150,000 to 200,000 clones listed, roughly four fifths were seen once. Of note for this clone: Antigen unknown.

Germline V CDR1 and CDR2: MDHEN, SYDVKM. The length of the CDR3 is 14 residues. V lost 8 bases to trimming and J lost 8 bases, with 21 bases between them. This TCR was recovered from a man younger than 35 in good health and CMV-seronegative. Sequenced material: PBMCs. The chain has TRBV28 and TRBJ1-2; D is possibly TRBD1 (5 bases). CDR3 sequence: CASGPGRGGLGYTF. DNA of the CDR3: TGTGCCAGCGGGCCCGGTAGGGGCGGTCTAGGCTACACCTTC.